A selection of T cell receptor beta chains follows, all from one sample in a study of control samples from healthy donors and cancer patients. TCRdb keeps only in-frame clones here, not all; method: immunoSEQ multiplex PCR. The repertoire holds around 93,000 clones, more than 90% seen once, with under 4% in the top ten. Sequencing input: blood. The source is a human donor in good health. The donor label of this sample is uncertain. The CDR3 runs from the conserved cysteine through the conserved F or W. A D gene is named only where the DNA matches it firmly.

CDR3 protein,D gene,J gene,V gene
CASSLSTEIVYGYTF,.,TRBJ1-2,TRBV14
CASSVGWGNYGYTF,.,TRBJ1-2,TRBV9
CASSLTDREPTNYGYTF,TRBD1,TRBJ1-2,TRBV5-1
CASSQEGSYNPPLHF,.,TRBJ1-6,TRBV3-1/TRBV3-2
CASLRDILGTEAFF,.,TRBJ1-1,TRBV12-5
CATSAQESNQPQHF,.,TRBJ1-5,TRBV24-1
CASSSLRQAPTDTQYF,.,TRBJ2-3,TRBV7-9
CASSPGQNTEAFF,.,TRBJ1-1,TRBV7-9
CASSVLGLDQPQHF,.,TRBJ1-5,TRBV2
CASSLGGGPSWEQYF,TRBD2,TRBJ2-7,TRBV7-2
CSASTETQYF,.,TRBJ2-5,TRBV20-1
CASSSPGQEISRGYTF,TRBD1,TRBJ1-2,TRBV7-8
CASSQVGGRVGELFF,.,TRBJ2-2,TRBV3-1/TRBV3-2
CASSLDAGGDTEAFF,TRBD1,TRBJ1-1,TRBV5-1
CSVATGTPWEQYF,.,TRBJ2-7,TRBV29-1
CAWLTPHGNTGELFF,.,TRBJ2-2,TRBV30
CASMKDSNQPQHF,.,TRBJ1-5,TRBV6-5
CASSQHFQTGLTPIQETQYF,.,TRBJ2-5,TRBV6-2/TRBV6-3
CASSKGLGYGYTF,.,TRBJ1-2,TRBV6-4
CASSPRTGEAFF,TRBD1,TRBJ1-1,TRBV19
CASSEIGGNTEAFF,.,TRBJ1-1,TRBV10-2
CASSPGRTILNTGELFF,.,TRBJ2-2,TRBV5-6
CASSITAGGRDEQFF,TRBD2,TRBJ2-1,TRBV5-6
CASSLVAGGNTGELFF,TRBD2,TRBJ2-2,TRBV5-8
CATSDFRADSYNEQFF,.,TRBJ2-1,TRBV24-1
CASRISRSGGNQPQHF,.,TRBJ1-5,TRBV28
CATEDRHGDIQYF,.,TRBJ2-4,TRBV25-1
CASSRDGNTGELFF,.,TRBJ2-2,TRBV7-2
CSASRTSGGHEQFF,TRBD2,TRBJ2-1,TRBV20-1
CASSAVPLRPYEQFF,.,TRBJ2-1,TRBV13
CASSLQGNSYEQYF,.,TRBJ2-7,TRBV28
CASSLSSVGGYTF,.,TRBJ1-2,TRBV6-5
CASSSVTGAFSGNTIYF,.,TRBJ1-3,TRBV25-1
CASSLVADNEKLFF,.,TRBJ1-4,TRBV5-1
CASSLPPGLGDTGELFF,.,TRBJ2-2,TRBV7-9
CASSLIQGAYNEQFF,.,TRBJ2-1,TRBV7-6
CASSLEAATDTQYF,.,TRBJ2-3,TRBV5-1
CASSLGQGASRSPLHF,TRBD1,TRBJ1-6,TRBV7-9
CASSEAPGGEATNEKLFF,TRBD1,TRBJ1-4,TRBV2
CASSQTRQGRWVF,TRBD1,TRBJ2-1,TRBV14
CASSAFSSGNTIYF,.,TRBJ1-3,TRBV9
CASTRLNSPLHF,.,TRBJ1-6,TRBV12-3/TRBV12-4
CASSPSVLPGRWQFF,.,TRBJ2-1,TRBV18
CASSSSGGGRTGYTF,.,TRBJ1-2,TRBV5-1
CASRPGTGPYGYTF,TRBD1,TRBJ1-2,TRBV6-5
CASSQFGRFNYEQYF,.,TRBJ2-7,TRBV3-1/TRBV3-2
CASSFGRGASLNEKLFF,.,TRBJ1-4,TRBV28
CASSIRLSTDTQYF,.,TRBJ2-3,TRBV5-4
CASSLRTASSGNTIYF,.,TRBJ1-3,TRBV3-1/TRBV3-2
CASSKMDSGPYGYTF,.,TRBJ1-2,TRBV19
CASSLGSGNTEAFF,.,TRBJ1-1,TRBV5-4
CASSDTSDGMVYGYTF,.,TRBJ1-2,TRBV6-1
CASRYQGMEETQYF,.,TRBJ2-5,TRBV5-1
CASSDLVSTYEQYF,.,TRBJ2-7,TRBV6-1
CASSQGTGEAFF,TRBD1,TRBJ1-1,TRBV3-1/TRBV3-2
CASGLLAPGTQYF,TRBD2,TRBJ2-5,TRBV12-5
CASSVHGGSEAFF,.,TRBJ1-1,TRBV2
CASSPDSVRNTIYF,.,TRBJ1-3,TRBV9
CASSPGTSGGIGEQFF,TRBD2,TRBJ2-1,TRBV5-1